This T cell receptor beta chain was profiled in a study of shared clonotypes between healthy human individuals. Regarding the study as a whole: Naive subsets tended to show greater estimated richness than memory subsets. Investigators collected only blood, and repertoires in tissues likely differ. The generation probabilities recorded for non-shared clonotypes fell below those of clonotypes shared by all four donors.

Genomic DNA of every subset was divided equally among multiple immunoSEQ plates. Sequencing used immunoSEQ multiplex PCR; TCRdb keeps in-frame clones, though not all of them. The repertoire consists of about 2.5 million clones, with roughly 92% occurring once and the leading ten covering around 0.4%. To note about this clone: Its specificity is unknown.

The sequenced sample was naive CD4+ T cells from PBMCs. Subset reported: CD45RA+ positively selected. The TCR comes from a young man in good health. Some clones in this sample may be carry-over from other donors' samples.

CDR3 nucleotides: TGTGCCAGCAGTTTAGGGCAGGTAATCCGTCCCCTCCACTTT. The encoded protein is CASSLGQVIRPLHF. The rearrangement links TRBV28 to TRBJ1-6; D gene unclear. Germline lookup yields CDR1 MDHEN and CDR2 SYDVKM. V gave up 2 bases and J gave up 13 bases, with 15 bases separating them. This CDR3 is 14 amino acids long. Using reference TRBV28 and TRBJ1-6 for the parts outside the CDR3, the full variable domain is DVKVTQSSRYLVKRTGEKVFLECVQDMDHENMFWYRQDPGLGLRLIYFSYDVKMKEKGDIPEGYSVSREKKERFSLILESASTNQTSMYLCASSLGQVIRPLHFGNGTRLTVT.